A single sample is the source of the 7 T cell receptor beta chains below, sequenced in a study of response to subunit inactivated influenza vaccine. TCRdb used MiXCR to reprocess the RT-PCR reads, holding one entry per CDR3 protein. Of roughly 570,000 distinct CDR3 sequences in the sample, about 15% were seen once. The sample in question was PBMCs from blood, obtained 11 to 12 days after vaccination. These receptors were collected from a man in his fifties who received an inactivated influenza vaccine.

This clonotype was seen only a few times. The rearrangement joins TRBV10-3 to TRBJ1-6, with 7 bases that match TRBD1. Germline V gives CDR1 ENHRY, CDR2 SYGVKD. The CDR3 has 14 amino acids. Trimming cost V 4 bases and J 7 bases; bases outside gene matches: 4. The CDR3 reads CAISAGTDNSPLHF. DNA of the CDR3: TGTGCCATCAGTGCTGGGACAGACAATTCACCCCTCCACTTT.

This clonotype was observed a handful of times. This chain connects TRBV7-2 to TRBJ2-7; D perhaps matches TRBD1 (6 bases). The V and J ends lost 3 bases and 3 bases respectively, with 12 bases between them. The CDR3 runs to 14 residues. Germline V gives CDR1 SGHTA, CDR2 FQGNSA. CDR3 nucleotide sequence: TGTGCCAGCAGCTTCCGGGACACAGGCTACGAGCAGTACTTC. Translating gives CASSFRDTGYEQYF.

A few counts support this clonotype. The CDR3 coding sequence is TGTGCCAGTAGGGTTAGAAGGACAGCGGGGGCAGATACGCAGTATTTT. Translated, it gives CASRVRRTAGADTQYF. The chain employs TRBV19 and TRBJ2-3, with 8 bases identical to TRBD2. V lost 6 bases, J lost 4 bases, and 12 bases stayed unmatched. Germline CDR1 and CDR2: LNHDA and SQIVND (reference sequence). The CDR3 extends over 16 amino acids.

This clonotype was recorded only once. This rearrangement joins TRBV5-5 to TRBJ2-7; TRBD1 might be the D (5 bases). This CDR3 is 15 amino acids long. CDR1 is SGHKS, CDR2 YYEKEE, per germline (reference sequence). V dropped 0 bases and J dropped 2 bases, with 12 bases sitting between them. The CDR3 bases are TGTGCCAGCAGCTTGGCTGCAGGGTGGACCTACGAGCAGTACTTC. It specifies CASSLAAGWTYEQYF.

The rearrangement joins TRBV23-1 to TRBJ2-7, with 8 bases matching TRBD1. TRBV23-1 is annotated as an ORF whose role is uncertain. J lost 6 bases, V lost 0 bases, and 10 bases had no gene match. This CDR3 has 16 residues. The CDR3 DNA reads as TGCGCCAGCAGTCAATCGGTCCGGCAGGGGGCTAGCGAGCAGTACTTC. Protein product: CASSQSVRQGASEQYF.

The chain couples TRBV10-3 to TRBJ1-2, with 10 bases fitting TRBD1. Looked up from germline, CDR1 is ENHRY and CDR2 is SYGVKD. This CDR3 spans 16 amino acids. V lost 6 bases and J lost 0; bases outside the gene matches: 7. The CDR3 reads CAIRGQGPLPNYGYTF. Here the CDR3 DNA reads TGTGCCATCAGGGGACAGGGGCCCCTCCCTAACTATGGCTACACCTTC.

The gene calls are TRBV3-1 and TRBJ2-1; TRBD2 matches at 11 bases. Germline V CDR1 and CDR2: LGHDT, YNNKEL (reference sequence). V shed 6 bases and J 5 bases; nucleotides not matched to a gene: 6. The CDR3 covers 15 residues. In DNA form, the CDR3 reads TGTGCCAGCAGAATTAGCGGGGGGGCCGACAATGAGCAGTTCTTC. Amino acid sequence: CASRISGGADNEQFF.